These T cell receptor beta chains were read from a single sample in a study of STAT3 mutations in large granular lymphocyte leukemia. Sequenced by immunoSEQ multiplex PCR; TCRdb stores in-frame clones only, minus some. This sample carries roughly 2,500 clones, around two thirds of them seen once, and the ten largest clones take roughly 90%. Sequenced: peripheral blood mononuclear cells. Receptor source: a man in his sixties with T-cell large granular lymphocyte leukemia. Some clones in this sample may be carry-over from other donors' samples. Both conserved end residues are part of each CDR3. Expanded clones get a size class; other rows say once, few or many, or leave the size out.

clone_size | j_call | v_call | cdr3_aa
. | TRBJ1-1 | TRBV12-5 | CASGLEEWAFF
once | TRBJ2-3 | TRBV14 | CASSQQGTSTDTQYF
. | TRBJ2-1 | TRBV7-9 | CASSLVAAYNEQFF
. | TRBJ2-1 | TRBV5-1 | CASSGARGLVDLEQFF
few | TRBJ1-1 | TRBV5-1 | CASRDGGTEAFF
. | TRBJ1-4 | TRBV7-9 | CASSRYQDEKLFF
. | TRBJ1-4 | TRBV5-1 | CASSWGQGGRTNEKLFF
. | TRBJ2-4 | TRBV5-1 | CASSLSGDSKVNIQYF
. | TRBJ2-5 | TRBV14 | CASSQGPKETQYF
. | TRBJ2-4 | TRBV20-1 | CSAGGLQHF
. | TRBJ1-1 | TRBV5-4 | CASSLNGVEEAFF
. | TRBJ1-1 | TRBV5-1 | CASSPIQLGNTEAFF
. | TRBJ1-4 | TRBV5-4 | CASSLPGGAGEKLFF
. | TRBJ1-2 | TRBV6-1 | CASSATVSLSGYTF
. | TRBJ2-7 | TRBV5-4 | CASSPKTSDEQYF
. | TRBJ1-2 | TRBV6-5 | CASSKPGANYGYTF
. | TRBJ1-1 | TRBV18 | CASSQTENTEAFF
. | TRBJ2-5 | TRBV5-1 | CASRGLQETQYF
. | TRBJ1-3 | TRBV11-2 | CASSPRTVSGNTIYF
. | TRBJ2-3 | TRBV30 | CAWSPFSTSTDTQYF
. | TRBJ2-7 | TRBV5-5 | CASSLVGRSYEQYF
. | TRBJ1-1 | TRBV25-1 | CASSPLGDTEAFF
. | TRBJ2-7 | TRBV6-5 | CASSQGFSYEQYF
. | TRBJ2-1 | TRBV18 | CASSRTPVGSEQFF
. | TRBJ2-3 | TRBV30 | CACLELPSDTQYF
. | TRBJ1-5 | TRBV30 | CAWTSGGLGNQPQHF
. | TRBJ1-2 | TRBV28 | CASSLYQGVNGYTF
. | TRBJ2-5 | TRBV5-4 | CASSFGGGGLETQYF
. | TRBJ2-3 | TRBV18 | CASSPEAGYRDTQYF
. | TRBJ2-7 | TRBV28 | CAPEDVHEQYF
. | TRBJ2-1 | TRBV30 | CAWSAVAVGEQFF
. | TRBJ1-1 | TRBV29-1 | CSGDAEGTEAFF
few | TRBJ1-1 | TRBV30 | CAWTPIDGYTEAFF
. | TRBJ2-3 | TRBV15 | CATSTGKVTDTQYF
. | TRBJ1-4 | TRBV7-9 | CASSRTGGEKLFF
. | TRBJ2-6 | TRBV27 | CASTQGLPGANVLTF